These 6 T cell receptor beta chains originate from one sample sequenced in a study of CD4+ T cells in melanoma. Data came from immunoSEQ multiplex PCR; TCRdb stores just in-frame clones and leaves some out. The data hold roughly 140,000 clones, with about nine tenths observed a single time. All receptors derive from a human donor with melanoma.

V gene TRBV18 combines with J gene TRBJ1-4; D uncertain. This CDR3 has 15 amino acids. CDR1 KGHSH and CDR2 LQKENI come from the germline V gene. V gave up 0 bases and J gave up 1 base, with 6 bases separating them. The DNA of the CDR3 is TGTGCCAGCTCACCACCGTTCCGAACTAATGAAAAACTGTTTTTT. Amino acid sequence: CASSPPFRTNEKLFF.

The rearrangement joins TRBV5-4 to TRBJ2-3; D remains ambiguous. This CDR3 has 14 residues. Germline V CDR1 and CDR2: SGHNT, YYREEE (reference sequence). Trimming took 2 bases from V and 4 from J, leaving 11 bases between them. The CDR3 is CASSLRTGSDTQYF. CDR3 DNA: TGTGCCAGCAGCTTAAGAACGGGCTCAGATACGCAGTATTTT.

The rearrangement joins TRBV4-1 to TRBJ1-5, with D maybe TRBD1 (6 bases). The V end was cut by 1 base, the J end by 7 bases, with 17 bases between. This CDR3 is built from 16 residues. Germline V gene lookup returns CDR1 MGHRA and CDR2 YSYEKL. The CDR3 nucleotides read TGCGCCAGCAGCCAAGTAACAGGGTCGCTACGGCAGCCCCAGCATTTT. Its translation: CASSQVTGSLRQPQHF.

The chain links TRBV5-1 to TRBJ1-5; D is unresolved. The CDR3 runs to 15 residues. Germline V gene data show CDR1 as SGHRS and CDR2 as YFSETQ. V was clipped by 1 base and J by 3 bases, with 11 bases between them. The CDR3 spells CASSLRVLPNQPQHF. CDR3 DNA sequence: TGCGCCAGCAGCTTGCGCGTACTCCCCAATCAGCCCCAGCATTTT.

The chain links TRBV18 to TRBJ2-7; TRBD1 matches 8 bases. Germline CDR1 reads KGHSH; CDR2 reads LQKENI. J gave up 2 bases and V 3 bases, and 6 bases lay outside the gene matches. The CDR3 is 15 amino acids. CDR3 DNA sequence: TGTGCCAGCTCACCCCCGGACAGGGCCACCTACGAGCAGTACTTC. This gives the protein CASSPPDRATYEQYF.

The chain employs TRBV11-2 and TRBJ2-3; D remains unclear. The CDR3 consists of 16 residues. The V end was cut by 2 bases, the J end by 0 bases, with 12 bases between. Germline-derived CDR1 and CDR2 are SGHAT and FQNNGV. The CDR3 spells CASSLRWASSTDTQYF. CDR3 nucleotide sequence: TGTGCCAGCAGCTTAAGGTGGGCGAGTAGCACAGATACGCAGTATTTT.